The 25 T cell receptor beta chains reported below all come from one sample, sequenced in a study of sequential checkpoint blockade in melanoma. Profiled with immunoSEQ multiplex PCR; TCRdb holds only in-frame clones, not every one. This sample has approximately 21,000 clones; approximately 85% occur once, and the top ten carry roughly 56%. Treatment noted: randomized to nivolumab then ipilimumab (arm A) or the reverse (arm B). This sample comprised CD8+ T cells sorted from blood (inferred from file names), obtained from a patient given nivolumab and ipilimumab in sequence. Receptors were obtained from a human donor with melanoma.

The V and J genes are TRBV7-2 and TRBJ1-3; 8 positions agree with TRBD1. The CDR3 has 15 residues. Trimming removed 4 bases from V and 2 bases from J; junction bases left unmatched: 4. The germline V gene encodes CDR1 SGHTA and CDR2 FQGNSA. CDR3 residues: CASSSDRAAGNTIYF. Written as DNA, the CDR3 is TGTGCCAGCAGCTCGGACAGGGCGGCTGGAAACACCATATATTTT.

This clone was counted between two and nine times. The chain combines TRBV14 with TRBJ2-1; D is unclear. The CDR3 extends over 13 amino acids. Between the trimmed V and J ends, which lost 1 base and 8 bases, there was a span of 9 bases. The germline V gene encodes CDR1 SGHDN and CDR2 FVKESK. The CDR3 DNA follows: TGTGCCAGCAGCCAAGGCCCTTCGGATGAGCAGTTCTTC. Amino acid sequence: CASSQGPSDEQFF.

Comments on this clone: This CDR3 is also generated by other DNA sequences in the sample. The rearrangement joins TRBV27 to TRBJ1-6; D might be TRBD1 (6 bases). Trimming pared 5 bases from V and 8 bases from J, leaving 16 bases between. From germline, CDR1 is MNHEY and CDR2 SMNVEV (reference sequence). The CDR3 totals 15 residues. CDR3 sequence (DNA): TGTGCCAGCAGTACCCGGGGGGGCGGGGATTCACCCCTCCACTTT. Translating it yields CASSTRGGGDSPLHF.

V is TRBV27 and J is TRBJ2-7, with D possibly being TRBD2 (7 bases). Trimming took 8 bases from V and 7 from J, leaving 21 bases between them. Germline values: CDR1 MNHEY, CDR2 SMNVEV (reference sequence). The CDR3 length is 14 residues. The CDR3 loop is CASSRGARLEEQYF. The CDR3 DNA reads as TGTGCCAGCTCCCGGGGGGCGCGCCTTGAAGAGCAGTACTTC.

The V gene is TRBV7-2, the J gene TRBJ1-1; the D gene is possibly TRBD1 (5 bases). Deletions cut 1 base from V and 11 bases from J, with 17 bases between. This CDR3 has 14 residues. Germline loops: CDR1 SGHTA, CDR2 FQGNSA. Written as DNA, the CDR3 is TGTGCCAGCAGCTTAGGGCTTAGGGGTCGGGAGGCTTTCTTT. Translated, it gives CASSLGLRGREAFF.

A single count supports this clone. The J gene is TRBJ1-1, the V gene TRBV5-4, with 10 bases matching TRBD1. This CDR3 has 18 residues. CDR1 is SGHNT, CDR2 YYREEE, per germline (reference sequence). Trimming cost V 3 bases and J 0 bases; bases outside gene matches: 11. DNA for the CDR3: TGTGCCAGCAGCTCCCTGGCGGGACAGGGGCCTATGAACACTGAAGCTTTCTTT. Protein product: CASSSLAGQGPMNTEAFF.

Notes on this clone: Other DNA sequences in the sample encode the same CDR3. This chain connects TRBV6-5 to TRBJ2-6, with D tentatively TRBD2 (6 bases). V lost 5 bases and J 0 bases, leaving 8 bases between the germline ends. Germline CDR1 reads MNHEY; CDR2 reads SVGAGI. This CDR3 region has 15 residues. This CDR3 reads CASSPEGSGANVLTF. Written as DNA, the CDR3 is TGTGCCAGCAGTCCGGAGGGCTCTGGGGCCAACGTCCTGACTTTC.

This clone showed up just once. The chain couples TRBV6-4 to TRBJ1-2; TRBD1 agrees at 9 bases. Looked up from germline, CDR1 is MRHNA and CDR2 is SNTAGT. With V trimmed by 6 bases and J by 6 bases, 8 bases remained unmatched. The CDR3 runs 14 residues. CDR3 protein: CASSHGGDRDGYTF. The CDR3 DNA sequence: TGTGCCAGCAGCCACGGAGGGGACAGGGATGGCTACACCTTC.

The gene calls are TRBV2 and TRBJ1-1; 7 bases map to TRBD1. V shed 6 bases and J 1 base; nucleotides not matched to a gene: 5. The germline V gene encodes CDR1 SNHLY and CDR2 FYNNEI. CDR3 length: 14 amino acids. The CDR3 protein is CASRGGTANTEAFF. In DNA, the CDR3 is TGTGCCAGCAGAGGCGGGACAGCGAACACTGAAGCTTTCTTT.

In this sample, this clone turned up a few times. The chain employs TRBV7-9 and TRBJ2-7; 8 nucleotides agree with TRBD1. V lost 0 bases, J lost 1 base, and 5 bases stayed unmatched. The germline V gene has CDR1 SEHNR and CDR2 FQNEAQ (reference sequence). The CDR3 runs to 16 residues. The CDR3 region is CASSLAGTGNSYEQYF. The CDR3 coding sequence is TGTGCCAGCAGCTTAGCAGGGACAGGTAATTCCTACGAGCAGTACTTC.

This chain connects TRBV19 to TRBJ1-1, with 7 nucleotides matching TRBD1. The V and J ends lost 3 bases and 5 bases, in that order; junction bases with no gene match: 6. Germline CDR1 reads LNHDA; CDR2 reads SQIVND (reference sequence). This CDR3 has 14 residues. The CDR3 loop is CASSIPGGRTEAFF. Here the CDR3 DNA reads TGTGCCAGTAGTATCCCAGGGGGTCGGACTGAAGCTTTCTTT.

This chain connects TRBV29-1 to TRBJ2-2; 13 nucleotides match TRBD2. Germline V gene sequence: CDR1 SQVTM, CDR2 ANQGSEA. This CDR3 region has 15 residues. The J segment lost 4 bases and the V segment lost 4 bases, leaving 3 bases of the junction unmatched. The CDR3 region has the DNA TGCAGCGTTGTACTAGCGGGGGGGCGCACCGGGGAGCTGTTTTTT. Translating it yields CSVVLAGGRTGELFF.

The V gene is TRBV10-2, the J gene TRBJ2-7, with 9 bases identical to TRBD1. The CDR3 runs to 14 residues. Germline V gene data show CDR1 as WSHSY and CDR2 as SAAADI. The ends lost 6 bases at V and 1 base at J; junction bases unmatched: 4. The DNA for the CDR3 is TGCGCCAGCAGACCGGGACAGGGATCCTACGAGCAGTACTTC. Its translation is CASRPGQGSYEQYF.

By sample share, this clone is medium-sized. The V call is TRBV13, the J call TRBJ2-7; D not resolved. The CDR3 runs to 14 residues. V lost 2 bases and J 4 bases, leaving 12 bases between the germline ends. CDR1 and CDR2 (germline): PRHDT, FYEKMQ (reference sequence). CDR3 sequence reads: CASSLSGKSYEQYF. CDR3 DNA: TGTGCCAGCAGCTTATCAGGTAAAAGTTACGAGCAGTACTTC. Using reference TRBV13 and TRBJ2-7 for the parts outside the CDR3, the full variable domain is AAGVIQSPRHLIKEKRETATLKCYPIPRHDTVYWYQQGPGQDPQFLISFYEKMQSDKGSIPDRFSAQQFSDYHSELNMSSLELGDSALYFCASSLSGKSYEQYFGPGTRLTVT.

This clone was counted a few times. The chain employs TRBV5-5 and TRBJ2-7; D is perhaps TRBD2 (5 bases). The V gene's germline CDR1 is SGHKS and CDR2 YYEKEE (reference sequence). The CDR3 loop spans 15 amino acids. V was cut by 4 bases and J by 3 bases, with 17 bases left in between. CDR3 in amino acids: CASSPTGWGLYEQYF. CDR3 nucleotide sequence: TGTGCCAGCAGCCCGACGGGGTGGGGTCTCTACGAGCAGTACTTC.

CDR3 DNA: TGTGCCAGCAGTCTCTACCCCGGGGGGTATGAGCAGTTCTTC. It specifies CASSLYPGGYEQFF. The V and J genes are TRBV28 and TRBJ2-1, with 7 bases lining up with TRBD2. Germline values: CDR1 MDHEN, CDR2 SYDVKM. V was pared by 5 bases and J by 8 bases, with 9 bases of the junction left unmatched. There are 14 residues in the CDR3.

V gene TRBV5-5 combines with J gene TRBJ1-5; 7 bases are shared with TRBD1. The CDR3 is 15 residues long. The V gene's germline CDR1 is SGHKS and CDR2 YYEKEE (reference sequence). Trimming cost V 4 bases and J 3 bases; bases outside gene matches: 7. The CDR3 protein is CASSGKTGFNQPQHF. DNA for the CDR3: TGTGCCAGCAGCGGGAAGACAGGGTTCAATCAGCCCCAGCATTTT. Full variable domain (outside the CDR3, taken from reference TRBV5-5 and TRBJ1-5): DAGVTQSPTHLIKTRGQQVTLRCSPISGHKSVSWYQQVLGQGPQFIFQYYEKEERGRGNFPDRFSARQFPNYSSELNVNALLLGDSALYLCASSGKTGFNQPQHFGDGTRLSIL.

The chain couples TRBV28 to TRBJ1-2; TRBD1 matches at 10 bases. With 3 bases clipped from V and 4 bases from J, the junction kept 2 bases outside the gene matches. Per germline, CDR1 MDHEN and CDR2 SYDVKM. CDR3 length equals 14 residues. The CDR3 sequence: CASSLGQGLYGYTF. The CDR3 DNA follows: TGTGCCAGCAGTTTGGGACAGGGGCTCTATGGCTACACCTTC.

The V and J genes are TRBV7-2 and TRBJ1-1; D is uncertain. The CDR3 totals 14 residues. Deletions cut 5 bases from V and 5 bases from J, with 15 bases between. Germline loops: CDR1 SGHTA, CDR2 FQGNSA. DNA of the CDR3: TGTGCCAGCAGCCCCCGTGAGGTCGGGACTGAAGCTTTCTTT. Translation gives CASSPREVGTEAFF.

The gene calls are TRBV27 and TRBJ2-3; TRBD2 might be the D (6 bases). Germline V gene data show CDR1 as MNHEY and CDR2 as SMNVEV (reference sequence). CDR3 length equals 17 residues. Trimming left V 2 bases short and J 0 bases short, with 15 bases between. This chain's CDR3 is CASSLLAGLISTDTQYF. The CDR3 bases are TGTGCCAGCAGTTTACTTGCTGGACTAATTAGCACAGATACGCAGTATTTT.

This clone was observed a handful of times. The chain employs TRBV28 and TRBJ2-7; tentatively, D is TRBD2 (5 bases). The germline V gene encodes CDR1 MDHEN and CDR2 SYDVKM. The ends were cut back, 9 bases at V and 3 bases at J, with 9 bases in the middle. The CDR3 totals 11 residues. The CDR3 bases are TGTGCCAGGCAGGCGGGCTACGAGCAGTACTTC. Its translation: CARQAGYEQYF.

This chain uses TRBV7-9 with TRBJ1-1; D is ambiguous. The CDR3 runs 15 residues. Germline V gene lookup returns CDR1 SEHNR and CDR2 FQNEAQ (reference sequence). Trimming cost V 3 bases and J 0 bases, with 11 bases left between them. Here the CDR3 reads CASSFFEGLNTEAFF. Here the CDR3 DNA reads TGTGCCAGCAGCTTTTTCGAGGGCTTGAACACTGAAGCTTTCTTT.

This clone is a singleton in its sample. The CDR3 nucleotides are TGTGCCAGCAGCTTGGCCCCGGGGGGCACTGAAGCTTTCTTT. Amino acid sequence: CASSLAPGGTEAFF. The V gene is TRBV5-8, the J gene TRBJ1-1, with D possibly matching TRBD1 (5 bases). V dropped 0 bases and J dropped 4 bases, with 10 bases sitting between them. The germline V gene encodes CDR1 SGHTS and CDR2 YDEGEE. This CDR3 region has 14 residues.

In its sample, this clone was seen a few times. The gene calls are TRBV28 and TRBJ2-7, with D perhaps TRBD1 (5 bases). V lost 2 bases and J lost 7, with 12 bases in between. Germline assignment: CDR1 MDHEN and CDR2 SYDVKM. The CDR3 is 13 amino acids. This CDR3 reads CASSLMAREEQYF. The CDR3 nucleotides read TGTGCCAGCAGTTTAATGGCCAGGGAAGAGCAGTACTTC. Variable domain in full (rest from reference TRBV28 and TRBJ2-7): DVKVTQSSRYLVKRTGEKVFLECVQDMDHENMFWYRQDPGLGLRLIYFSYDVKMKEKGDIPEGYSVSREKKERFSLILESASTNQTSMYLCASSLMAREEQYFGPGTRLTVT.

This clone was seen a single time. The chain carries TRBV2 and TRBJ2-7; 8 bases map to TRBD2. Losses at the gene ends were 4 bases for V and 3 bases for J; bases not matched to a gene: 8. CDR3 size: 15 residues. Germline V gene data show CDR1 as SNHLY and CDR2 as FYNNEI. The CDR3: CASSAGGGTIYEQYF. CDR3 bases: TGTGCCAGCAGTGCGGGCGGGGGGACTATCTACGAGCAGTACTTC.